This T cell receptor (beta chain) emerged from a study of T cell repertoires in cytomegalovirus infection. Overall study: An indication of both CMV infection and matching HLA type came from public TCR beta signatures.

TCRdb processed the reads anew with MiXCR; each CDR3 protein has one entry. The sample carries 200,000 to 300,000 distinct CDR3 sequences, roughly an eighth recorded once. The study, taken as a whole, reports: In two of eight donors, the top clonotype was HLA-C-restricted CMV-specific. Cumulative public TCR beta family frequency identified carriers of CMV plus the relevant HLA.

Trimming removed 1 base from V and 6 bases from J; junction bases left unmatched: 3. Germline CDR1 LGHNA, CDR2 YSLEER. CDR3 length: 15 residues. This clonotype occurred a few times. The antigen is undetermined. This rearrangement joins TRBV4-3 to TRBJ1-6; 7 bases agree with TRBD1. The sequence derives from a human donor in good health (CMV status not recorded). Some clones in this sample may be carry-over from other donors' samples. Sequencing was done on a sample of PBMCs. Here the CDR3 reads CASSQGDSFNSPLHF. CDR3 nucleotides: TGCGCCAGCAGCCAAGGGGACAGCTTTAATTCACCCCTCCACTTT.